The next 5 T cell receptor beta chains were all read from a single sample in a study of T cell repertoires in cytomegalovirus infection. TCRdb re-analysed the reads in MiXCR, keeping a single row per CDR3 protein. The sample carries some 130,000 distinct CDR3 sequences, under 30% recorded once. For these receptors, no antigen is known. The specimen sequenced was PBMCs, sequenced either directly or after in vitro stimulation (not recorded which). The receptors derive from a human donor in good health (CMV status not recorded). Some clones in this sample may be carry-over from other donors' samples.

The chain employs TRBV20-1 and TRBJ1-4, with 8 bases aligning to TRBD1. Per the germline V gene, CDR1 is DFQATT and CDR2 is SNEGSKA (reference sequence). This CDR3 region has 13 residues. V was pared by 5 bases and J by 5 bases, with 4 bases of the junction left unmatched. CDR3 DNA sequence: TGCAGTGCTTCCGGGACAGGAAATGAAAAACTGTTTTTT. The encoded protein is CSASGTGNEKLFF.

There are a few counts of this clonotype. The rearrangement links TRBV19 to TRBJ1-2; possible D gene TRBD1, 6 bases. V shed 5 bases and J shed 4 bases, with 17 bases lying between them. This CDR3 comprises 15 residues. CDR1 and CDR2 from the germline V gene are LNHDA and SQIVND (reference sequence). CDR3 sequence reads: CASSPEAGAPYGYTF. DNA of the CDR3: TGTGCCAGTAGTCCCGAGGCGGGGGCGCCCTATGGCTACACCTTC.

The sample holds one count of this clonotype. The chain recombines TRBV29-1 with TRBJ2-4; D call uncertain. CDR1 and CDR2 (germline): SQVTM, ANQGSEA. The CDR3 covers 11 residues. V was trimmed by 7 bases and J by 1 base, leaving 5 bases between them. CDR3 loop: CSGAAKNIQYF. The DNA of the CDR3 is TGCAGCGGGGCCGCCAAAAACATTCAGTACTTC.

This clonotype occurred a few times. V is TRBV27 and J is TRBJ1-1, with TRBD1 as a possible D gene (6 bases). The CDR3 is 13 amino acids. The V end was cut by 6 bases, the J end by 10 bases, with 18 bases between. CDR1 is MNHEY and CDR2 is SMNVEV in the germline V gene (reference sequence). The CDR3 here is CASSPGGGMRAFF. The CDR3 DNA sequence: TGTGCCAGCAGCCCCGGAGGGGGAATGCGAGCTTTCTTT.

This clonotype was seen at least ten times. The chain employs TRBV28 and TRBJ1-1; D might be TRBD1 (5 bases). The V end was cut by 5 bases, the J end by 4 bases, with 14 bases between. CDR1 is MDHEN and CDR2 is SYDVKM in the germline V gene. The CDR3 is made up of 14 amino acids. In nucleotides, the CDR3 is TGTGCCAGCAGTCGGGACGGATGGGCCACTGAAGCTTTCTTT. It codes for CASSRDGWATEAFF.